The text below deals with one TCR beta chain. Its binding antigen is unknown. No much larger clone is present one base from it, and per-base qualities are unavailable. A FACSAria II was used to sort memory CD4+ T cells, defined as single viable CD3+CD4+CD8-CD45RO+ cells. To determine CMV serostatus, a Roche Elecsys assay was used that detects serum IgG against CMV pp150, pp28, p38 and p52. After the samples were thawed, total CD4+ T cells were enriched through positive selection using CD4 magnetic microbeads. Samples originated from another study that specifically interrogated the CD4+ T cell memory repertoire. Peripheral blood mononuclear cells were isolated and cryopreserved according to standard operating procedures, and serum was kept at -80 degrees C. CD3-PerCP (BW264/56), CD4-APC (RPA-T4), CD45RO-PE (UCHT1) and CD8-Pacific Orange (3B5) antibodies were used for staining, and non-viable cells were excluded with Sytox blue.

Including cysteine and phenylalanine, the CDR3 has 15 amino acids. Only the CDR3 region is kept as DNA, spanning 45 bases read in frame from base 1. Relative to germline, V is missing 6 bases and J is missing 3 bases, with 9 bases of the junction outside any gene match. According to the germline V gene (reference sequence), CDR1 reads SGHKS and CDR2 reads YYEKEE. The sample belongs to a study of memory CD4+ T cells and cytomegalovirus serostatus (dated by TCRdb to about 2019). For context, the study as a whole: The cohort comprised about 33 healthy Belgian adults, 9 CMV seropositive and 24 CMV seronegative. To replicate a published TCR-based CMV serostatus classifier, the study sequenced CD4+ memory TCRbeta repertoires from a Belgian cohort whose cytomegalovirus serostatus was known.

The Quick-DNA Microprep Kit was used to extract genomic DNA from the sorted cells. TCRbeta DNA was amplified with the immunoSEQ hsTCRbeta kit following the manufacturer's protocol. An Illumina MiSeq instrument was used to sequence the TCRbeta libraries. The authors' pipeline ran thus. Removing out-of-frame sequences left some 2,200,000 distinct TCRbeta sequences, an average of around 62,000 per individual. Each individual was scored according to the count of 164 previously reported CMV-associated TCRbeta sequences and the total productive distinct TCRbeta count. A beta-binomial model was reimplemented in Python, and random forests from scikit-learn, run with default parameters, were trained on data from the US cohort. Classifier performance on the Belgian cohort was reported as the median AUC with percentile confidence intervals calculated over 10,000 bootstrap iterations. TCRdb holds this immuneACCESS table with in-frame rearrangements only. Some clones are missing; in checked studies, unresolved V genes explain under half, and the rest has no known cause. The V and J calls and clone size are taken from that table; D and trimming were inferred from the DNA. This sample gives tens of thousands of clones in total; about 70% of them show up just once. In total, the top ten clones hold roughly 1.2% of the sample.

The full study reports these points: On the Belgian cohort, the classifier built on the original framework reached a median bootstrapped AUC of approximately 0.94, with a 95% CI of 0.76-1.00. Among the 150 to 200 previously reported CMV-associated TCRbeta sequences, about 71 showed up in the CD4+ memory repertoires, with each one found in between one and five individuals. CMV serostatus prediction reached a median bootstrapped AUC of around 0.95 with the original framework and 0.91 with a US-trained random forest. Only CD4+CD45RO+ memory cells were sequenced, in contrast to the original study, which included naive and memory CD4+ and CD8+ populations. The results were read as suggesting that the CMV-associated TCR signature is, for the most part, present in the CD4+ memory repertoire.

Sequencing used memory CD4+ T cells from blood. This sequence originates from an adult in good health and CMV-seropositive. In this chain, TRBV5-5 is recombined with TRBJ2-7; 10 bases in the junction line up with TRBD2. The CDR3 here reads CASIYRLAGIYEQYF. The DNA sequence follows: TGTGCCAGCATCTACCGACTAGCGGGTATCTACGAGCAGTACTTC.